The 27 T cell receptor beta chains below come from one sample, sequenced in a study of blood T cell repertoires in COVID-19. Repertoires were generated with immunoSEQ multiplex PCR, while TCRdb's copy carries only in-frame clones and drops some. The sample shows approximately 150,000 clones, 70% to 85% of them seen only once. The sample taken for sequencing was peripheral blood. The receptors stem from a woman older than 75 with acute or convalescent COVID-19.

The DNA for the CDR3 is TGTGCCAGCAGCCAATTTACTACACAGGGGAACTCTGGGGCCAACGTCCTGACTTTC. Amino acid sequence: CASSQFTTQGNSGANVLTF. V is TRBV16 and J is TRBJ2-6, with 7 bases fitting TRBD1. This CDR3 has 19 residues. CDR1 is KGHSY, CDR2 FQNENV, per germline. Trimming at V came to 1 base and at J to 0 bases, leaving 9 bases not matched to a gene. Filled out from reference TRBV16 and TRBJ2-6, the complete variable domain reads GEEVAQTPKHLVRGEGQKAKLYCAPIKGHSYVFWYQQVLKNEFKFLISFQNENVFDETGMPKERFSAKCLPNSPCSLEIQATKLEDSAVYFCASSQFTTQGNSGANVLTFGAGSRLTVL.

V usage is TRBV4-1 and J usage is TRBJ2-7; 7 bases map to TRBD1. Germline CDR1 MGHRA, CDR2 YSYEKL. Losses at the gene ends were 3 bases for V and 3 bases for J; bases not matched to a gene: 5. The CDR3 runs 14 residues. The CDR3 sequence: CASSQLAGGYEQYF. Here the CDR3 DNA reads TGCGCCAGCAGCCAGCTCGCAGGGGGCTACGAGCAGTACTTC.

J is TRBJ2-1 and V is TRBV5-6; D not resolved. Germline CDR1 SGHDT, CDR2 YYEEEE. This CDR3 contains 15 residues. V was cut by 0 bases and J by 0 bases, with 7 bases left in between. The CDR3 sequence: CASSLVSNSYNEQFF. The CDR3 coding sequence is TGTGCCAGCAGCTTGGTGAGTAACTCCTACAATGAGCAGTTCTTC.

CDR3 amino acids: CASSLDGRVSTYGYTF. For the CDR3, the DNA is TGTGCCAGCAGCTTAGATGGCCGGGTCAGCACCTATGGCTACACCTTC. The chain joins TRBV7-2 to TRBJ1-2; D call uncertain. CDR1 and CDR2 (germline): SGHTA, FQGNSA. The CDR3 extends over 16 amino acids. Trimming removed 1 base at V and 4 bases at J, with 16 bases between. The whole variable domain, filled in from reference TRBV7-2 and TRBJ1-2, reads GAGVSQSPSNKVTEKGKDVELRCDPISGHTALYWYRQSLGQGLEFLIYFQGNSAPDKSGLPSDRFSAERTGGSVSTLTIQRTQQEDSAVYLCASSLDGRVSTYGYTFGSGTRLTVV.

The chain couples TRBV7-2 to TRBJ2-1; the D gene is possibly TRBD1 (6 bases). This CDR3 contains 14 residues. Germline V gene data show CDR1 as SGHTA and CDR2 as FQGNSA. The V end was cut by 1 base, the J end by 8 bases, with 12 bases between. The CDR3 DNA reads TGTGCCAGCAGCTTAGAGGGCAGGGGCTATGAGCAGTTCTTC. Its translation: CASSLEGRGYEQFF.

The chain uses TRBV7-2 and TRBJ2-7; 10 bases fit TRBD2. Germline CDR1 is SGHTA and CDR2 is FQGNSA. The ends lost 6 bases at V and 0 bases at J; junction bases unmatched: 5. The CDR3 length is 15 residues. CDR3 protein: CASRPTSGYSYEQYF. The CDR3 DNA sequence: TGTGCCAGCAGGCCGACTAGCGGGTACTCCTACGAGCAGTACTTC.

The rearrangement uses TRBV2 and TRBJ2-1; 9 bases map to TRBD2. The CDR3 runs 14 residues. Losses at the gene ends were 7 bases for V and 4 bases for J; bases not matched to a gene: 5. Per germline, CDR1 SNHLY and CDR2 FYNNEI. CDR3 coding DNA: TGTGCCAGCATCGAGCGGGAGGCTTACAATGAGCAGTTCTTC. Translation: CASIEREAYNEQFF.

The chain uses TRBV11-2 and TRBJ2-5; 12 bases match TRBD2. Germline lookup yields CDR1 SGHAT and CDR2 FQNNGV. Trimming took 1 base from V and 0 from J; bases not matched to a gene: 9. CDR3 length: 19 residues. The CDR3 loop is CASSLASKTSGGNQETQYF. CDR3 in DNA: TGTGCCAGCAGCTTAGCTTCTAAGACTAGCGGGGGCAACCAAGAGACCCAGTACTTC.

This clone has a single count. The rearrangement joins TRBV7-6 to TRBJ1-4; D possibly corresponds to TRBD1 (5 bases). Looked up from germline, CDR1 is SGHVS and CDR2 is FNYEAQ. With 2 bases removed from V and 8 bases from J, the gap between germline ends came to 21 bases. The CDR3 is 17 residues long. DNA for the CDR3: TGTGCCAGCAGCTTAAACGTTCAACCGGGACTCAGGGAAAAACTGTTTTTT. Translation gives CASSLNVQPGLREKLFF.

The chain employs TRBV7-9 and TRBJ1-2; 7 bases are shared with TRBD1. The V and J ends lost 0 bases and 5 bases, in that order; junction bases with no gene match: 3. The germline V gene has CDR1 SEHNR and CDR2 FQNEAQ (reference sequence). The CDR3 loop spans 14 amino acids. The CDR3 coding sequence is TGTGCCAGCAGCTTAGCCGGACAGGCGTATGGCTACACCTTC. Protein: CASSLAGQAYGYTF.

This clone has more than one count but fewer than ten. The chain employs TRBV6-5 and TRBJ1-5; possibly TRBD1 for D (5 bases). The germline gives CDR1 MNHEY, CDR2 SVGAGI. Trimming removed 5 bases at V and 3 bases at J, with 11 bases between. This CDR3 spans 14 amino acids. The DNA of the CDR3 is TGTGCCAGCAGTCCCGGGGGGTACAATCAGCCCCAGCATTTT. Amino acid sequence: CASSPGGYNQPQHF.

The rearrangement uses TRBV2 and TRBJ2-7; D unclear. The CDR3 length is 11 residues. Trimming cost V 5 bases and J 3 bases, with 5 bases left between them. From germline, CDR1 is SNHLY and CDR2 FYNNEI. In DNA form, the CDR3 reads TGTGCCAGCAGTATCAACTACGAGCAGTACTTC. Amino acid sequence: CASSINYEQYF.

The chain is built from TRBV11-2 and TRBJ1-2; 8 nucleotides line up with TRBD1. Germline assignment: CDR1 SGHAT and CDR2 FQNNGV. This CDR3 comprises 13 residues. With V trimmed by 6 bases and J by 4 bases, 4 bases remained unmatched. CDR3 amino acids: CASREDRAYGYTF. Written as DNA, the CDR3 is TGTGCCAGCAGAGAGGACAGGGCCTATGGCTACACCTTC.

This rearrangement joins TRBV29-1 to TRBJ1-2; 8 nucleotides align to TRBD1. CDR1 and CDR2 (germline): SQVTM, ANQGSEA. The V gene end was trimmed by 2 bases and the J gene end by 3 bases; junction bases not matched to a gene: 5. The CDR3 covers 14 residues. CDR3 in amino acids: CSVESAGGDYGYTF. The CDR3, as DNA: TGCAGCGTTGAATCGGCAGGGGGCGACTATGGCTACACCTTC.

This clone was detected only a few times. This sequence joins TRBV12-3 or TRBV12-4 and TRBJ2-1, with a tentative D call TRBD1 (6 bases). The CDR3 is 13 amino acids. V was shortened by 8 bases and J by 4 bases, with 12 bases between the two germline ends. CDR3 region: CASQAQGYNEQFF. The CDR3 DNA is TGTGCCAGCCAGGCACAGGGATACAATGAGCAGTTCTTC.

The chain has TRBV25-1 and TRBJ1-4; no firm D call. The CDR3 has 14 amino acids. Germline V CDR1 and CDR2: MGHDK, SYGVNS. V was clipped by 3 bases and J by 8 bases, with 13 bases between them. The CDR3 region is CASSDPSSVEKLFF. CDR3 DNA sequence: TGTGCCAGCAGTGATCCCAGTTCCGTGGAAAAACTGTTTTTT.

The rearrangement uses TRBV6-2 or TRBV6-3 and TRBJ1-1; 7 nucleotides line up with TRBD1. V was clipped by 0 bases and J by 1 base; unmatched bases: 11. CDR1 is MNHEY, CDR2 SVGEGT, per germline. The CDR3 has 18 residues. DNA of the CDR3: TGTGCCAGCAGTTACTCCGGGCCCCTTTCAGGGGGGAACACTGAAGCTTTCTTT. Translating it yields CASSYSGPLSGGNTEAFF.

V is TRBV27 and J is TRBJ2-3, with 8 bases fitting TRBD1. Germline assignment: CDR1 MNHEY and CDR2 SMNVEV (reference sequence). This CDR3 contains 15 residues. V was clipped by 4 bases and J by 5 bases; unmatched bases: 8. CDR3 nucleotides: TGTGCCAGCAGTTCGACAGGGGTCTTGGTAGATACGCAGTATTTT. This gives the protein CASSSTGVLVDTQYF.

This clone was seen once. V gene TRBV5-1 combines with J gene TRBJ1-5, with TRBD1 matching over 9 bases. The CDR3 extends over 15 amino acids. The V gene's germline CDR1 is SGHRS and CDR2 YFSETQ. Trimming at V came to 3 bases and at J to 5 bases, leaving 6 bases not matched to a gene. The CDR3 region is CASSSQGAPDQPQHF. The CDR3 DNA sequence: TGCGCCAGCAGCTCACAGGGGGCGCCGGATCAGCCCCAGCATTTT.

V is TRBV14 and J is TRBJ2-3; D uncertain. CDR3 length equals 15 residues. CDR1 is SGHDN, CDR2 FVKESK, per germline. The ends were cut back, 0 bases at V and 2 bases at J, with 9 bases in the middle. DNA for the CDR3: TGTGCCAGCAGCCAAGATCTCGGGTACACAGATACGCAGTATTTT. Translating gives CASSQDLGYTDTQYF.

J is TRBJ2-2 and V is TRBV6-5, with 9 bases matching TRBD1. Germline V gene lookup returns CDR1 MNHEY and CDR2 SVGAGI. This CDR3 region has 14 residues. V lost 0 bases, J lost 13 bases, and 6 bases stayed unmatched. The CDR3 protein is CASSYSTDRGGLFF. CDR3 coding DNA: TGTGCCAGCAGTTACTCGACGGACAGGGGAGGGCTGTTTTTT.

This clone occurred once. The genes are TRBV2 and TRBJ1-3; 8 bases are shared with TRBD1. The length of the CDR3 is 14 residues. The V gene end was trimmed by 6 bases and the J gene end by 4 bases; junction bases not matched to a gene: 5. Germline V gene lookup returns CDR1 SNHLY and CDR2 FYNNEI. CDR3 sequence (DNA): TGTGCCAGCAGGCAGGGGGCTTTAGGAAACACCATATATTTT. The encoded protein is CASRQGALGNTIYF. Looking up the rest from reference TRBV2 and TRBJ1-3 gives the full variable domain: EPEVTQTPSHQVTQMGQEVILRCVPISNHLYFYWYRQILGQKVEFLVSFYNNEISEKSEIFDDQFSVERPDGSNFTLKIRSTKLEDSAMYFCASRQGALGNTIYFGEGSWLTVV.

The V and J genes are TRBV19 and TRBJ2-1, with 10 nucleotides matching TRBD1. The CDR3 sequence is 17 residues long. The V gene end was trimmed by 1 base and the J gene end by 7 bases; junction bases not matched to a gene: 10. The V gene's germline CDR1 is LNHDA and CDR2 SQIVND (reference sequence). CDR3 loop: CASSIATGTGVWNEQFF. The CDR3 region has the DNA TGTGCCAGTAGTATAGCGACCGGGACAGGGGTATGGAATGAGCAGTTCTTC. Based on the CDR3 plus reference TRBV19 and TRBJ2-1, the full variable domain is DGGITQSPKYLFRKEGQNVTLSCEQNLNHDAMYWYRQDPGQGLRLIYYSQIVNDFQKGDIAEGYSVSREKKESFPLTVTSAQKNPTAFYLCASSIATGTGVWNEQFFGPGTRLTVL.

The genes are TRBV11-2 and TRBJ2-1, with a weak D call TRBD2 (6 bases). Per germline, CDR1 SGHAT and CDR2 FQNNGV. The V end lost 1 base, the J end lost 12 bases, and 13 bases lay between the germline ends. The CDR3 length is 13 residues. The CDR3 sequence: CASSLGFGSGQFF. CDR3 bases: TGTGCCAGCAGCTTAGGTTTCGGGAGCGGGCAGTTCTTC. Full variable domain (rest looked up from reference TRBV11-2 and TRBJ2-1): EAGVAQSPRYKIIEKRQSVAFWCNPISGHATLYWYQQILGQGPKLLIQFQNNGVVDDSQLPKDRFSAERLKGVDSTLKIQPAKLEDSAVYLCASSLGFGSGQFFGPGTRLTVL.

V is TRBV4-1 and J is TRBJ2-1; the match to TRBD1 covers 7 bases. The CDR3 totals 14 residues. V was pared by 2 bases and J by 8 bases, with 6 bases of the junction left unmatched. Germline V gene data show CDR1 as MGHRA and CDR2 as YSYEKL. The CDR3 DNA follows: TGCGCCAGCAGCCAACGACAGGGTTGGGATGAGCAGTTCTTC. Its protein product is CASSQRQGWDEQFF.

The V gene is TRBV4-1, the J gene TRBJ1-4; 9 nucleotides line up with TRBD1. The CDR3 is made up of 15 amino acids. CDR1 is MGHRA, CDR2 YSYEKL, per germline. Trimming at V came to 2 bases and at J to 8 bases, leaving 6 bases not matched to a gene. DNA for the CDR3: TGCGCCAGCAGCCAAACCGGGACAGGGAGGGAAAAACTGTTTTTT. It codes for CASSQTGTGREKLFF.

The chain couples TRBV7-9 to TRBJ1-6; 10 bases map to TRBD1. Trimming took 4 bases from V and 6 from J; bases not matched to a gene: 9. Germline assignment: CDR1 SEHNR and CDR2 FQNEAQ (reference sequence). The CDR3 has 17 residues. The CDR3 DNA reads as TGTGCCAGCAGCTCAAGACAGGGGGCAAAAAGTAATTCACCCCTCCACTTT. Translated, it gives CASSSRQGAKSNSPLHF.